These T cell receptor beta chains were read from a single sample in a study of shared clonotypes between healthy human individuals. The table came from immunoSEQ multiplex PCR; TCRdb's copy has only in-frame clones and leaves some out. The top ten hold 0.055% to 0.075% of the sample, which has approximately 530,000 clones, approximately 95% seen once. Specimen: naive CD4+ T cells sorted from blood. These receptors were taken from a woman aged 25-40 years in good health. CDR3s include the opening cysteine and the closing phenylalanine or tryptophan. Each record gives: V gene, J gene, CDR3 protein.

TRBV7-9,TRBJ2-7,CASAAGLLYEQYF
TRBV6-5,TRBJ2-7,CATRGRVAPYEQYF
TRBV27,TRBJ1-2,CASSPLGDRATFGYTF
TRBV29-1,TRBJ1-2,CSVEVTGGQGYTF
TRBV11-2,TRBJ2-1,CASSLDQPSGIIGNEQFF
TRBV28,TRBJ2-6,CASSPGQAGANVLTF
TRBV5-4,TRBJ2-7,CASSLVAGTSGRSYEQYF
TRBV2,TRBJ1-4,CASTSGAEKLFF
TRBV18,TRBJ2-2,CASSPAVTNTGELFF
TRBV9,TRBJ1-3,CASSVDGGNTIYF
TRBV28,TRBJ2-6,CASSWFGGGANVLTF
TRBV28,TRBJ1-3,CASSLLGGVSGNTIYF
TRBV27,TRBJ1-5,CASSAGTGVFQPQHF
TRBV6-5,TRBJ1-6,CASSLGGGASPLHF
TRBV28,TRBJ1-1,CASSFFRRHTEAFF
TRBV28,TRBJ1-2,CASSDGQGASGYTF
TRBV4-2,TRBJ2-7,CASSQVSGGPTEQYF
TRBV28,TRBJ2-3,CASSLWKGAGADTQYF
TRBV2,TRBJ2-7,CASSEVLGQGASEQYF
TRBV28,-,CASSPPWGEQYF
TRBV4-1,TRBJ2-2,CASSQDRGTSGLTGELFF
TRBV19,TRBJ1-2,CASTDAPGQIYGYTF
TRBV2,TRBJ1-2,CASSELLRGSAGYTF
TRBV28,TRBJ2-1,CASTVAGGGNEQFF
TRBV27,TRBJ2-1,CASKRTRLYNEQFF
TRBV5-1,TRBJ2-2,CASSLWWESGELFF
TRBV5-1,-,CASSAGRPYEQYF
TRBV28,TRBJ2-7,CASRTGFAYEQYF
TRBV10-3,TRBJ2-7,CAIKGTGAYEQYF
TRBV6-1,TRBJ1-1,CASRTYKNTEAFF
TRBV7-9,TRBJ1-3,CASSTQGAGSGNTIYF
TRBV5-1,TRBJ2-2,CASSANTGELFF
TRBV6-6,TRBJ2-7,CASSYSSYEQYF
TRBV28,TRBJ2-7,CASSTRAGVFYEQYF
TRBV5-1,TRBJ2-5,CASSPTLAEETQYF
TRBV5-1,TRBJ2-7,CASRTSGSYEQYF
TRBV7-8,TRBJ2-7,CASRPVILGRAGNEQYF
TRBV27,TRBJ2-7,CASRHQQGFEQYF
TRBV20-1,TRBJ2-3,CSARIGDTQYF
TRBV5-1,TRBJ2-1,CASSLGGSGEQFF
TRBV23-1,TRBJ2-2,CASSQSPGLARNTGELFF
TRBV28,TRBJ1-1,CASSLRDTEAFF
TRBV11-1,TRBJ1-2,CASSLAGTGGGYTF
TRBV5-1,TRBJ2-5,CASSLSVWQETQYF
TRBV6-5,TRBJ2-3,CASGTGVSTDTQYF
TRBV28,TRBJ1-5,CASTVNRGQGNQPQHF
TRBV7-9,TRBJ1-1,CASSPGANTEAFF
TRBV11-2,TRBJ1-2,CASSLGGRTPNYGYTF
TRBV28,TRBJ1-5,CASRDGYSNQPQHF
TRBV9,TRBJ2-1,CASSVAWGEKFF
TRBV6-5,TRBJ2-6,CASSYSLGAGANVLTF
TRBV9,TRBJ2-7,CASSTRTGVGEQYF
TRBV6-8,TRBJ2-1,CEGNEQFF